Sequencing of this T cell receptor (beta chain) was carried out in a study of cytomegalovirus exposure and HLA in healthy donors. V was shortened by 0 bases and J by 5 bases, with 15 bases between the two germline ends. Germline assignment: CDR1 SGHRS and CDR2 YFSETQ. The CDR3 sequence is 15 residues long. Points on this clone: The target antigen is unknown.

TCRdb keeps only in-frame clones here, not all; method: immunoSEQ multiplex PCR. The sample consists of 200,000 to 300,000 clones, roughly 87% of them appearing once. Broader study findings: According to a subsequent analysis, TCR clusters from the first cohort were inclined to appear together in the roughly 120 validation repertoires. For most TCR sequences rarity was the rule, although some public TCRs occurred in many donors. Researchers reported that three CMV-associated chains were confirmed in vitro as CMV antigen-specific.

The study drew the donors from its approximately 110-subject validation cohort, separate from the roughly 700-subject first cohort. This TCR came from a woman in her twenties or thirties in good health and CMV-seronegative. The genes are TRBV5-1 and TRBJ2-7; perhaps D is TRBD1 or TRBD2 (5 bases each). The sample comprised PBMCs. This CDR3 reads CASSLDGTSGNEQYF. Written as DNA, the CDR3 is TGCGCCAGCAGCTTGGATGGGACCAGCGGTAACGAGCAGTACTTC. Full variable domain (missing parts from reference TRBV5-1 and TRBJ2-7): KAGVTQTPRYLIKTRGQQVTLSCSPISGHRSVSWYQQTPGQGLQFLFEYFSETQRNKGNFPGRFSGRQFSNSRSEMNVSTLELGDSALYLCASSLDGTSGNEQYFGPGTRLTVT.